This TCR beta chain was captured by sequencing in a study of T-cell reconstitution after alpha-beta-depleted transplantation in children. CDR1 is MNHEY and CDR2 is SVGAGI in the germline V gene. This CDR3 spans 14 amino acids. V lost 0 bases and J 1 base, leaving 6 bases between the germline ends. For TCRbeta, the library was prepared with unique molecular identifiers. MiXCR, run by TCRdb on the PCR reads, gives a single entry per CDR3 protein. The data hold 150,000 to 200,000 distinct CDR3 sequences, with approximately 6.8% observed a single time. This clonotype was counted ten times or more. The chain recombines TRBV6-5 with TRBJ2-5; TRBD1 might be the D (5 bases). The clonotype was recovered from a girl younger than two with combined immunodeficiency, due to receive a stem cell transplant. The sample in question was PBMCs, obtained before TCRalphabeta/CD19-depleted stem cell transplant. Written as DNA, the CDR3 is TGTGCCAGCAGTTACTCGACAGCCCAAGAGACCCAGTACTTC. Its protein is CASSYSTAQETQYF.